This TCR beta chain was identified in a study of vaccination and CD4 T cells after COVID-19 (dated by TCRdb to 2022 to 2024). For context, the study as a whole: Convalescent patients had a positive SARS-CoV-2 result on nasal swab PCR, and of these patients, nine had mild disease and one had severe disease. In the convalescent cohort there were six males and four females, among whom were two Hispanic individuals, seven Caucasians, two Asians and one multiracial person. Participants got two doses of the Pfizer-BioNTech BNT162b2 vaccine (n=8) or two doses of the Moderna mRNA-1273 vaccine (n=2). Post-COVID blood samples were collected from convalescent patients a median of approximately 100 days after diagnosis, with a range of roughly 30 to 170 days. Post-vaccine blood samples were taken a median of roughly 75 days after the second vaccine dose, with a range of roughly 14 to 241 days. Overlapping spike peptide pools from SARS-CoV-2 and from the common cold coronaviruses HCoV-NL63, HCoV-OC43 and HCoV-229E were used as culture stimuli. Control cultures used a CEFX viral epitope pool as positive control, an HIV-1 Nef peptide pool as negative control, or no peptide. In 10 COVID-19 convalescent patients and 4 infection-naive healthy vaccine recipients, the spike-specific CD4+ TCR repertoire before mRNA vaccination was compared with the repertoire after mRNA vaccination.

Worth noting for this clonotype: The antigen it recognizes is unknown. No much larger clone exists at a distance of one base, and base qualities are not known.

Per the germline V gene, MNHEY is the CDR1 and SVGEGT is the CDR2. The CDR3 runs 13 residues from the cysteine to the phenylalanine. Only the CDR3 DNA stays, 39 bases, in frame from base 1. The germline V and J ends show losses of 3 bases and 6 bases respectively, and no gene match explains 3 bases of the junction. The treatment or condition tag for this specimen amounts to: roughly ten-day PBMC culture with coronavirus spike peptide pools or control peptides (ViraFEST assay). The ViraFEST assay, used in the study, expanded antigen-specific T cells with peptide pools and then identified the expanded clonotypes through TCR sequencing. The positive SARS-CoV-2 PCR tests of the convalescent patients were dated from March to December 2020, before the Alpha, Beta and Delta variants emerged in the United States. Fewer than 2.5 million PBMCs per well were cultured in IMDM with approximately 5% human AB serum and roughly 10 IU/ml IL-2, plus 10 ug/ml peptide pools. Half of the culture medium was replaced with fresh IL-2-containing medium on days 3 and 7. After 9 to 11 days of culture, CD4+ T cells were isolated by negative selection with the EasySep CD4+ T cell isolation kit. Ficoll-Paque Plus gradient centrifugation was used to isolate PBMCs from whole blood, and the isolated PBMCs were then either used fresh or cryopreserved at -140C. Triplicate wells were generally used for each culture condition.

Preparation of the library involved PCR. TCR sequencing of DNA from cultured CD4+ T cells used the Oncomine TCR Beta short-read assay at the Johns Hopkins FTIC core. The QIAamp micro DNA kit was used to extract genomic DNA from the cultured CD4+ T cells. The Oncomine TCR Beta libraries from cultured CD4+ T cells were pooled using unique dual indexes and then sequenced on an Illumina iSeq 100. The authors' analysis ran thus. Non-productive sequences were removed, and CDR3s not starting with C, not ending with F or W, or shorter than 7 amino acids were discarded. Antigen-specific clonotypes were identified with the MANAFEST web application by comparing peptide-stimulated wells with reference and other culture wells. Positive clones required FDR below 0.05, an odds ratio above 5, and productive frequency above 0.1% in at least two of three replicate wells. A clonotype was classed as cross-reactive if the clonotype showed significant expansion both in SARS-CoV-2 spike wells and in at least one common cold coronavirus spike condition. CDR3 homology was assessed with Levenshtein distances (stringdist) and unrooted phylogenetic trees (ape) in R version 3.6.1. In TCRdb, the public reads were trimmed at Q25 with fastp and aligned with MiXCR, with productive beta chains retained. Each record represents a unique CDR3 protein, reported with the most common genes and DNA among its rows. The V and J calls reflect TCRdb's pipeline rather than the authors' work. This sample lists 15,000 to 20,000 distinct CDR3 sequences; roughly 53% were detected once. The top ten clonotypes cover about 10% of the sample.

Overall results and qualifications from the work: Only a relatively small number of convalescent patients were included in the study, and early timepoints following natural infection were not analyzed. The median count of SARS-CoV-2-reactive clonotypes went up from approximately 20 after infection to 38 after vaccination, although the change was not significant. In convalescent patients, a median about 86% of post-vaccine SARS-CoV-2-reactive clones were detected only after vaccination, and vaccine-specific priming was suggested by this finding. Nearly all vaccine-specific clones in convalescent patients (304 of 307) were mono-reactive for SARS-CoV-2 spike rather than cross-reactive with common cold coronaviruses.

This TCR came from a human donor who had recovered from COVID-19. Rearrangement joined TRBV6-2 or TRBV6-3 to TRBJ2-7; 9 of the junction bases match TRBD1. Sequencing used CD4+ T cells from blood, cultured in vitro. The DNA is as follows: TGTGCCAGCAGTTATCAGACAGGGGGCGAGCAGTACTTC. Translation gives CASSYQTGGEQYF.